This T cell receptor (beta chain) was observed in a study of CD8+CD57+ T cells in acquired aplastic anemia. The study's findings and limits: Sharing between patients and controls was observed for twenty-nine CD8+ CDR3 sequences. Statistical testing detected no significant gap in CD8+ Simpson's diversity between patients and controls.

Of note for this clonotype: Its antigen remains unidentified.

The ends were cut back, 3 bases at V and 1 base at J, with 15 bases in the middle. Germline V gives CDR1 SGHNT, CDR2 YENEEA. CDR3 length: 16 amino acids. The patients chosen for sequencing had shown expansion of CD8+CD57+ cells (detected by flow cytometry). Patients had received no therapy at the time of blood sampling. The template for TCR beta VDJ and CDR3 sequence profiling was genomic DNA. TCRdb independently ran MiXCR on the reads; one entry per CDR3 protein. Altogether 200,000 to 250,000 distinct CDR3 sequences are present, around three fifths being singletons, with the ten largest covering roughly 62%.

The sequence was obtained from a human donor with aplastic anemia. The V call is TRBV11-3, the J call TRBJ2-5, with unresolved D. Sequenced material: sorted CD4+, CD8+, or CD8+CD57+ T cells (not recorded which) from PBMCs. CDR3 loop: CASSLVDTTLQETQYF. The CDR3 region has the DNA TGTGCCAGCAGCTTGGTTGACACTACCCTCCAAGAGACCCAGTACTTC.